Following are 29 T cell receptor beta chains from one sample sequenced in a study of control samples from healthy donors and cancer patients. Sequenced by immunoSEQ multiplex PCR; TCRdb stores in-frame clones only, minus some. Found here are about 160,000 clones, 80% to 90% of them singletons; the top ten hold approximately 12%. Sequenced: blood. The receptor source for this set is a man aged 25 to 45 in good health.

The chain is built from TRBV20-1 and TRBJ2-2, with TRBD1 matching over 7 bases. Trimming cost V 3 bases and J 2 bases; bases outside gene matches: 6. The CDR3 runs 15 residues. Germline lookup yields CDR1 DFQATT and CDR2 SNEGSKA (reference sequence). This CDR3 is CSASKQGPNTGELFF. CDR3 DNA: TGCAGTGCTAGTAAACAGGGGCCTAACACCGGGGAGCTGTTTTTT.

V usage is TRBV6-5 and J usage is TRBJ1-1; TRBD1 matches 9 bases. Germline V gives CDR1 MNHEY, CDR2 SVGAGI. The CDR3 has 15 residues. With V trimmed by 6 bases and J by 0 bases, 5 bases remained unmatched. DNA of the CDR3: TGTGCCAGCAGCCGGGACAGGGAGATGAACACTGAAGCTTTCTTT. Amino acid sequence: CASSRDREMNTEAFF.

V gene TRBV24-1 combines with J gene TRBJ2-2; tentatively, D is TRBD1 (6 bases). The CDR3 length is 16 residues. The V end lost 7 bases, the J end lost 1 base, and 15 bases lay between the germline ends. Per the germline V gene, CDR1 is KGHDR and CDR2 is SFDVKD. The chain's CDR3 is CATSQPGQRNTGELFF. Here the CDR3 DNA reads TGTGCCACCAGCCAACCGGGACAAAGGAACACCGGGGAGCTGTTTTTT.

V and J are TRBV19 and TRBJ1-3; 8 bases are shared with TRBD1. This CDR3 region has 13 residues. In germline, CDR1 is LNHDA, CDR2 SQIVND (reference sequence). CDR3 protein: CMTGDNSGNTIYF. The DNA for the CDR3 is TGTATGACAGGGGATAACTCTGGAAACACCATATATTTT.

The chain carries TRBV6-5 and TRBJ2-3; D assignment may be TRBD1 or TRBD2 (5 bases each). The ends were cut back, 9 bases at V and 6 bases at J, with 13 bases in the middle. In germline, CDR1 is MNHEY, CDR2 SVGAGI. This CDR3 has 12 amino acids. The CDR3 reads CASWDRSDTQYF. CDR3 bases: TGTGCCAGTTGGGACCGATCGGATACGCAGTATTTT.

This clone came up once. The CDR3, as DNA: TGTGCCATCACCGGGACGGACTATGGCTACACCTTC. It encodes CAITGTDYGYTF. The chain uses TRBV28 and TRBJ1-2; D may be TRBD1 (5 bases). Trimming pared 10 bases from V and 3 bases from J, leaving 12 bases between. The V gene's germline CDR1 is MDHEN and CDR2 SYDVKM. This CDR3 region has 12 residues.

The V call is TRBV4-1, the J call TRBJ1-1; D not resolved. From germline, CDR1 is MGHRA and CDR2 YSYEKL. The CDR3 extends over 15 amino acids. V shed 3 bases and J shed 2 bases, with 13 bases lying between them. The chain's CDR3 is CASSQAVSRNTEAFF. In DNA form, the CDR3 reads TGCGCCAGCAGCCAGGCGGTGAGTCGTAACACTGAAGCTTTCTTT.

The V call is TRBV29-1, the J call TRBJ2-7; D is possibly TRBD2 (6 bases). Per the germline V gene, CDR1 is SQVTM and CDR2 is ANQGSEA. The CDR3 totals 14 residues. This chain's CDR3 is CSATAGWDRVEQYF. CDR3 coding DNA: TGCTCCGCAACCGCGGGGTGGGATAGGGTCGAGCAGTACTTC.

The chain recombines TRBV29-1 with TRBJ1-2, with 10 bases aligning to TRBD1. V lost 6 bases and J lost 2; bases outside the gene matches: 3. Germline V gene lookup returns CDR1 SQVTM and CDR2 ANQGSEA. This CDR3 has 13 amino acids. DNA for the CDR3: TGCAGCGTCAGACAGGGGGCAAACTATGGCTACACCTTC. Residues: CSVRQGANYGYTF.

For this clone: In the same sample, other DNA sequences code for this CDR3. CDR3 nucleotide sequence: TGTGCCAGCAGCTTAGAGTTTTCTAACTATGGCTACACCTTC. This sequence encodes CASSLEFSNYGYTF. This chain uses TRBV7-2 with TRBJ1-2, with no clear D. This CDR3 spans 14 amino acids. Per the germline V gene, CDR1 is SGHTA and CDR2 is FQGNSA. Trimming shortened V by 1 base and J by 0 bases, and 6 bases separated the two germline ends.

The J gene is TRBJ2-1, the V gene TRBV4-1, with D perhaps matching TRBD2 (7 bases). The germline V and J ends were trimmed by 0 bases and 12 bases, with 24 bases remaining between them. The CDR3 has 17 amino acids. Germline-derived CDR1 and CDR2 are MGHRA and YSYEKL. DNA of the CDR3: TGCGCCAGCAGCCAAGAACTGGGGGGGGCCCTTCGTAAGGGGCAGTTCTTC. Its translation is CASSQELGGALRKGQFF.

The rearrangement joins TRBV7-2 to TRBJ1-1, with D possibly matching TRBD1 (6 bases). The ends were cut back, 0 bases at V and 6 bases at J, with 20 bases in the middle. This CDR3 is built from 17 residues. Germline V gene data show CDR1 as SGHTA and CDR2 as FQGNSA. The CDR3 loop is CASSLAGVRGARAEAFF. CDR3 in DNA: TGTGCCAGCAGCTTAGCAGGGGTACGGGGGGCGAGGGCTGAAGCTTTCTTT.

The chain employs TRBV5-1 and TRBJ1-5, with 8 bases aligning to TRBD1. The CDR3 has 16 amino acids. In germline, CDR1 is SGHRS, CDR2 YFSETQ. J lost 5 bases, V lost 4 bases, and 11 bases had no gene match. CDR3 amino acids: CASSQSRGRKDQPQHF. The CDR3 nucleotides are TGCGCCAGCAGCCAGTCCAGGGGGCGAAAGGATCAGCCCCAGCATTTT.

This rearrangement joins TRBV4-1 to TRBJ1-4; D may be TRBD1 (6 bases). The germline CDR1 and CDR2 sequences are MGHRA and YSYEKL. This CDR3 has 17 amino acids. V shed 2 bases and J shed 2 bases, with 15 bases lying between them. The CDR3 coding sequence is TGCGCCAGCAGCCAACACAGGGATTTGTCGACTAATGAAAAACTGTTTTTT. Translated: CASSQHRDLSTNEKLFF.

The chain links TRBV19 to TRBJ1-5; D might be TRBD1 (5 bases). The germline V and J ends were trimmed by 9 bases and 0 bases, with 15 bases remaining between them. This CDR3 has 15 amino acids. Looked up from germline, CDR1 is LNHDA and CDR2 is SQIVND (reference sequence). Here the CDR3 DNA reads TGTGCCAGCGAAGGGGACGCCCATAGCAATCAGCCCCAGCATTTT. Protein: CASEGDAHSNQPQHF.

Note on this clone: Other DNA sequences in this specimen translate into the identical CDR3. The CDR3 region is CASSPGQGARNQPQHF. Written as DNA, the CDR3 is TGTGCCAGCTCACCGGGACAGGGGGCAAGGAATCAGCCCCAGCATTTT. The chain combines TRBV18 with TRBJ1-5; 12 bases line up with TRBD1. The junction had 4 bases not matched to a gene; V was cut back by 3 bases and J by 4 bases. Germline CDR1 is KGHSH and CDR2 is LQKENI. The CDR3 has 16 amino acids.

This rearrangement joins TRBV3-1 (or the pseudogene TRBV3-2) to TRBJ1-1; no clear D gene. Per germline, CDR1 LGHDT and CDR2 YNNKEL (reference sequence). This CDR3 has 14 amino acids. Trimming shortened V by 5 bases and J by 5 bases, and 15 bases separated the two germline ends. DNA of the CDR3: TGTGCCAGCAGCACCCGGGGAAGTCGGACTGAAGCTTTCTTT. Amino acid sequence: CASSTRGSRTEAFF.

This sequence joins TRBV7-3 and TRBJ2-3; D uncertain. Germline lookup yields CDR1 SGHTA and CDR2 FQGTGA. V dropped 4 bases and J dropped 4 bases, with 18 bases sitting between them. This CDR3 is built from 16 residues. CDR3 sequence: CASSSPPGTGPDTQYF. CDR3 sequence (DNA): TGTGCCAGCAGCTCTCCACCGGGCACTGGGCCAGATACGCAGTATTTT.

The V call is TRBV3-1 (or the pseudogene TRBV3-2), the J call TRBJ1-2; D not certain. Germline V CDR1 and CDR2: LGHDT, YNNKEL (reference sequence). The CDR3 sequence is 14 residues long. Trimming pared 5 bases from V and 8 bases from J, leaving 18 bases between. The CDR3 DNA reads TGTGCCAGCAGCAAGCGAGGATCGGCACGCGGCTACACCTTC. Protein sequence: CASSKRGSARGYTF.

This clone was observed a few times. The V gene is TRBV2, the J gene TRBJ1-1; 7 bases agree with TRBD1. The CDR3 covers 18 residues. J lost 3 bases, V lost 5 bases, and 18 bases had no gene match. CDR1 is SNHLY, CDR2 FYNNEI, per germline. The CDR3 protein is CASSPRRGFTGDYTEAFF. Here the CDR3 DNA reads TGTGCCAGCAGTCCTCGACGGGGATTTACAGGGGATTACACTGAAGCTTTCTTT.

The rearrangement joins TRBV7-3 to TRBJ2-1; 9 nucleotides align to TRBD1. This CDR3 contains 15 residues. Germline lookup yields CDR1 SGHTA and CDR2 FQGTGA. The trim removed 5 bases at V and 8 bases at J, leaving 10 bases unmatched. CDR3 protein: CASSRTGGPFDEQFF. The CDR3 coding sequence is TGTGCCAGCAGCCGTACAGGGGGCCCATTCGATGAGCAGTTCTTC.

This clone was found once. The chain is built from TRBV5-1 and TRBJ1-1; a possible D gene is TRBD1 (5 bases). Germline CDR1 and CDR2: SGHRS and YFSETQ. Trimming took off 1 base at V and 3 bases at J, with 13 bases between the two ends. The CDR3 contains 15 residues. CDR3 sequence (DNA): TGCGCCAGCAGCTTGAACAGGCAATGGGACACTGAAGCTTTCTTT. Its translation is CASSLNRQWDTEAFF.

This sequence joins TRBV7-2 and TRBJ1-1; no clear D gene. The CDR3 sequence is 13 residues long. CDR1 and CDR2 from the germline V gene are SGHTA and FQGNSA. Trimming cost V 1 base and J 11 bases, with 14 bases left between them. CDR3 protein: CASSLDGFWSAFF. In DNA, the CDR3 is TGTGCCAGCAGCTTAGATGGGTTTTGGTCCGCTTTCTTT.

The genes are TRBV6-2 or TRBV6-3 and TRBJ2-3; no clear D. There are 12 residues in the CDR3. V dropped 2 bases and J dropped 7 bases, with 7 bases sitting between them. Germline V CDR1 and CDR2: MNHEY, SVGEGT. The CDR3 nucleotides are TGTGCCAGCAGTTACCCCGTTTATACGCAGTATTTT. Its translation is CASSYPVYTQYF.

V usage is TRBV4-1 and J usage is TRBJ1-1; 10 positions agree with TRBD1. This CDR3 has 15 residues. Germline CDR1 MGHRA, CDR2 YSYEKL. V lost 2 bases to trimming and J lost 10 bases; unmatched junction nucleotides: 10. CDR3: CASSQLDRGLPIAFF. CDR3 in DNA: TGCGCCAGCAGCCAACTCGACAGGGGGCTGCCCATAGCTTTCTTT.

The chain links TRBV6-5 to TRBJ2-6, with D unresolved. The CDR3 is 13 amino acids. V shed 7 bases and J shed 0 bases, with 4 bases lying between them. Germline V gives CDR1 MNHEY, CDR2 SVGAGI. The CDR3 loop reads CASKYSGANVLTF. The CDR3 nucleotides are TGTGCCAGCAAATACTCTGGGGCCAACGTCCTGACTTTC.

V gene TRBV15 combines with J gene TRBJ2-7; D unclear. CDR3 length: 14 amino acids. Trimming pared 5 bases from V and 0 bases from J, leaving 11 bases between. Germline CDR1 and CDR2: LNHNV and YYDKDF (reference sequence). The CDR3 sequence is CATSARMSSYEQYF. The CDR3 DNA is TGTGCCACCAGCGCACGGATGAGCTCCTACGAGCAGTACTTC.

The gene calls are TRBV7-2 and TRBJ2-3; 8 bases agree with TRBD1. Trimming cost V 3 bases and J 6 bases; bases outside gene matches: 5. This CDR3 region has 14 residues. Germline values: CDR1 SGHTA, CDR2 FQGNSA. The CDR3 sequence is CASSLNRGSDTQYF. Written as DNA, the CDR3 is TGTGCCAGCAGCTTGAACAGGGGGTCCGATACGCAGTATTTT.

The chain has TRBV11-2 and TRBJ2-2, with D possibly being TRBD2 (7 bases). Trimming left V 3 bases short and J 4 bases short, with 18 bases between. Germline loops: CDR1 SGHAT, CDR2 FQNNGV. The CDR3 sequence is 17 residues long. This CDR3 is CASSLGLRGGGTGELFF. The CDR3 coding sequence is TGTGCCAGCAGCTTGGGTCTGAGGGGAGGGGGCACCGGGGAGCTGTTTTTT. Looking up the rest from reference TRBV11-2 and TRBJ2-2 gives the full variable domain: EAGVAQSPRYKIIEKRQSVAFWCNPISGHATLYWYQQILGQGPKLLIQFQNNGVVDDSQLPKDRFSAERLKGVDSTLKIQPAKLEDSAVYLCASSLGLRGGGTGELFFGEGSRLTVL.